The 27 T cell receptor beta chains in this list originate from one sample, sequenced in a study of blood T cells in healthy people across ages. A second PCR, run for roughly 7 to 12 cycles, used a sample-barcoded 5' primer plus a J-beta primer mix. TCRdb fed the 5' RACE reads into MiXCR, producing one record per CDR3 protein. The table lists fewer than 2,000,000 distinct CDR3 sequences, about 31% of them singletons. The sample consisted of blood. The receptor set was obtained from a woman aged 25 to 45 in good health.

As concerns this clonotype: With a much larger clone just one base away, this may be a read error. The chain uses TRBV5-1 and TRBJ1-2, with a possible D match to TRBD1 (5 bases). V lost 4 bases to trimming and J lost 8 bases, with 15 bases between them. The CDR3 is 13 residues long. In germline, CDR1 is SGHRS, CDR2 YFSETQ. This CDR3 reads CASSRDHNWGYTF. CDR3 nucleotide sequence: TGCGCCAGCAGCCGGGACCATAATTGGGGCTACACCTTC.

This chain joins TRBV27 and TRBJ2-3, with 15 nucleotides matching TRBD2. Germline V gene data show CDR1 as MNHEY and CDR2 as SMNVEV (reference sequence). CDR3 length: 17 amino acids. Trimming removed 6 bases from V and 2 bases from J; junction bases left unmatched: 6. The CDR3 nucleotides read TGTGCCAGCAGCTCCGGGACTAGCGGGGGGTACACAGATACGCAGTATTTT. This encodes CASSSGTSGGYTDTQYF.

A few counts support this clonotype. This rearrangement joins TRBV3-1 to TRBJ1-2, with a weak D call TRBD1 (5 bases). Between the trimmed V and J ends, which lost 2 bases and 6 bases, there was a span of 19 bases. Germline V gene lookup returns CDR1 LGHDT and CDR2 YNNKEL (reference sequence). The CDR3 extends over 16 amino acids. CDR3 region: CASSQPRAGSLNGYTF. The DNA for the CDR3 is TGTGCCAGCAGCCAACCCCGGGCAGGGAGTCTGAATGGCTACACCTTC.

This clonotype appeared a few times. The J gene is TRBJ1-2, the V gene TRBV6-6, with D maybe TRBD1 (5 bases). Germline V lookup: CDR1 MNHNY, CDR2 SVGAGI (reference sequence). V lost 4 bases to trimming and J lost 2 bases, with 14 bases between them. The CDR3 length is 15 residues. This CDR3 is CASSSESRANYGYTF. Here the CDR3 DNA reads TGTGCCAGCAGTTCTGAATCCAGGGCCAACTATGGCTACACCTTC.

This clonotype occurred many times. The chain employs TRBV7-2 and TRBJ2-5, with D perhaps TRBD1 or TRBD2 (6 bases each). V dropped 1 base and J dropped 5 bases, with 8 bases sitting between them. This CDR3 comprises 13 residues. The germline V gene encodes CDR1 SGHTA and CDR2 FQGNSA. CDR3 residues: CASSLEGGETQYF. CDR3 coding DNA: TGTGCCAGCAGCTTAGAAGGGGGGGAGACCCAGTACTTC.

The chain recombines TRBV12-3 or TRBV12-4 with TRBJ1-2; TRBD1 might be the D (5 bases). The V end lost 10 bases, the J end lost 5 bases, and 17 bases lay between the germline ends. The CDR3 sequence is 13 residues long. DNA for the CDR3: TGTGCCATCCGAGGGAGACAGCCATATGGCTACACCTTC. Protein product: CAIRGRQPYGYTF.

The genes are TRBV6-6 and TRBJ2-7, with TRBD1 matching 7 bases. Trimming removed 2 bases from V and 1 base from J; junction bases left unmatched: 5. The CDR3 has 15 amino acids. From germline, CDR1 is MNHNY and CDR2 SVGAGI (reference sequence). DNA for the CDR3: TGTGCCAGCAGTTACGGTACAGGGGAATCCTACGAGCAGTACTTC. Translated: CASSYGTGESYEQYF.

The chain recombines TRBV28 with TRBJ2-5; TRBD1 matches 8 bases. The CDR3 runs 16 residues. V gave up 6 bases and J gave up 2 bases; unmatched junction bases: 11. Germline loops: CDR1 MDHEN, CDR2 SYDVKM. Here the CDR3 DNA reads TGTGCCAGCAGGGGCCCAGGGGGCGCCCGGCAAGAGACCCAGTACTTC. Translating gives CASRGPGGARQETQYF.

The chain couples TRBV29-1 to TRBJ2-1; perhaps TRBD1 as D (6 bases). The ends were cut back, 7 bases at V and 6 bases at J, with 19 bases in the middle. The CDR3 runs 14 residues. Germline V gives CDR1 SQVTM, CDR2 ANQGSEA. In nucleotides, the CDR3 is TGCAGCGGGGCAAGCCAGGGGCGGGTCAATGAGCAGTTCTTC. It translates to CSGASQGRVNEQFF.

This clonotype was counted between two and nine times. This sequence joins TRBV7-6 and TRBJ1-2, with D possibly being TRBD1 (5 bases). Deletions cut 0 bases from V and 9 bases from J, with 14 bases between. The CDR3 consists of 14 residues. CDR1 and CDR2 (germline): SGHVS, FNYEAQ. CDR3: CASSLAPREGRYTF. DNA for the CDR3: TGTGCCAGCAGCTTAGCTCCCCGGGAGGGGCGCTACACCTTC.

The chain joins TRBV29-1 to TRBJ2-3; unclear D gene. Trimming left V 6 bases short and J 6 bases short, with 16 bases between. The CDR3 loop spans 13 amino acids. Germline CDR1 SQVTM, CDR2 ANQGSEA. Written as DNA, the CDR3 is TGCAGCGTGCAGAGGTTCCCGACGGATACGCAGTATTTT. It codes for CSVQRFPTDTQYF.

This clonotype was found many times. The chain couples TRBV9 to TRBJ1-1; D gene ambiguous. The CDR3 runs to 15 residues. Per germline, CDR1 SGDLS and CDR2 YYNGEE. The V and J ends lost 3 bases and 1 base respectively, with 13 bases between them. The CDR3 protein is CASSASWGGNTEAFF. As DNA, the CDR3 is TGTGCCAGCAGCGCGAGTTGGGGAGGGAACACTGAAGCTTTCTTT.

This clonotype was seen at least ten times. The gene calls are TRBV7-3 and TRBJ2-1; 7 nucleotides line up with TRBD2. V shed 2 bases and J 2 bases; nucleotides not matched to a gene: 3. CDR3 length equals 15 residues. Germline assignment: CDR1 SGHTA and CDR2 FQGTGA. CDR3 nucleotide sequence: TGTGCCAGCAGCTTATTGGGGGGGGCCTACAATGAGCAGTTCTTC. This codes for CASSLLGGAYNEQFF.

The chain couples TRBV10-3 to TRBJ2-4; D remains unclear. The CDR3 has 11 amino acids. Germline assignment: CDR1 ENHRY and CDR2 SYGVKD. Trimming stripped 3 bases from V and 6 bases from J, with 3 bases between. This chain's CDR3 is CAISDRNIQYF. CDR3 coding DNA: TGTGCCATCAGTGACAGAAACATTCAGTACTTC.

This clonotype was detected a few times. Germline and junction disagree at one end, which may indicate a read error. The rearrangement links TRBV5-8 to TRBJ2-7; D might be TRBD1 (6 bases). Looked up from germline, CDR1 is SGHTS and CDR2 is YDEGEE. This CDR3 has 15 amino acids. This chain's CDR3 is CASSLVGDNSYEQYF. The CDR3 DNA is TGCGCCAGCAGCTTGGTTGGGGACAACTCCTACGAGCAGTACTTC.

The rearrangement uses TRBV5-1 and TRBJ2-1, with D tentatively TRBD1 (6 bases). The CDR3 has 14 amino acids. V dropped 7 bases and J dropped 5 bases, with 16 bases sitting between them. Per germline, CDR1 SGHRS and CDR2 YFSETQ. CDR3 loop: CASGSDRRNNEQFF. The CDR3 nucleotides are TGCGCCAGCGGCTCCGACAGGCGAAACAATGAGCAGTTCTTC. Together with reference TRBV5-1 and TRBJ2-1, the CDR3 gives the full variable domain: KAGVTQTPRYLIKTRGQQVTLSCSPISGHRSVSWYQQTPGQGLQFLFEYFSETQRNKGNFPGRFSGRQFSNSRSEMNVSTLELGDSALYLCASGSDRRNNEQFFGPGTRLTVL.

The chain joins TRBV30 to TRBJ2-7; D is tentatively TRBD1 or TRBD2 (5 bases each). CDR1 is GTSNPN, CDR2 SVGIG, per germline (reference sequence). V shed 2 bases and J shed 1 base, with 9 bases lying between them. This CDR3 contains 13 residues. DNA for the CDR3: TGTGCCTGGAGTATAGGGGAGTCCTACGAGCAGTACTTC. Its protein product is CAWSIGESYEQYF.

The CDR3 region is CASSFLLFLAFGANVLTF. The CDR3 DNA reads TGTGCCAGCAGTTTTCTTCTTTTTTTGGCTTTTGGGGCCAACGTCCTGACTTTC. This chain joins TRBV28 and TRBJ2-6; D gene ambiguous. CDR1 and CDR2 from the germline V gene are MDHEN and SYDVKM. V lost 3 bases to trimming and J lost 3 bases, with 18 bases between them. This CDR3 is 18 amino acids long.

This clonotype was picked up many times. The gene calls are TRBV29-1 and TRBJ2-5, with 12 positions matching TRBD2. This CDR3 contains 13 residues. Germline CDR1 reads SQVTM; CDR2 reads ANQGSEA. J was trimmed by 5 bases and V by 6 bases; bases with no gene match: 4. The CDR3 loop is CSVASGRAETQYF. DNA of the CDR3: TGCAGCGTAGCTAGCGGGAGGGCTGAGACCCAGTACTTC.

The V gene is TRBV20-1, the J gene TRBJ2-3, with D uncertain. CDR1 is DFQATT and CDR2 is SNEGSKA in the germline V gene (reference sequence). The CDR3 contains 12 residues. V was cut by 4 bases and J by 5 bases, with 10 bases left in between. The CDR3 sequence is CSAKGVEDTQYF. The CDR3 nucleotides read TGCAGTGCTAAGGGTGTTGAAGATACGCAGTATTTT.

The chain links TRBV5-4 to TRBJ2-1; 7 bases line up with TRBD2. The CDR3 is 17 residues long. Germline CDR1 SGHNT, CDR2 YYREEE (reference sequence). V trimming: 2 bases; J trimming: 5 bases; junction bases outside the gene matches: 13. CDR3 protein: CASSFGTGGRLNNEQFF. DNA of the CDR3: TGTGCCAGCAGCTTTGGGACTGGCGGGAGACTCAACAATGAGCAGTTCTTC.

The table lists this clonotype with a few counts. The gene calls are TRBV20-1 and TRBJ2-5; D not resolved. In germline, CDR1 is DFQATT, CDR2 SNEGSKA (reference sequence). This CDR3 region has 14 residues. Trimming pared 0 bases from V and 4 bases from J, leaving 12 bases between. The CDR3: CSARESLVIETQYF. Here the CDR3 DNA reads TGCAGTGCTAGAGAAAGTCTAGTAATAGAGACCCAGTACTTC.

The sample holds a few counts of this clonotype. The V and J genes are TRBV14 and TRBJ1-1, with 9 bases that match TRBD1. Per germline, CDR1 SGHDN and CDR2 FVKESK. V dropped 4 bases and J dropped 0; count of bases not matched to a gene: 12. The CDR3 totals 18 residues. The CDR3 nucleotides read TGTGCCAGCAGCCCTACCCGGGACAGGGTCCTCATGAACACTGAAGCTTTCTTT. Protein sequence: CASSPTRDRVLMNTEAFF.

This clonotype was seen many times. The J gene is TRBJ1-1, the V gene TRBV4-1; D possibly corresponds to TRBD1 (5 bases). The ends were cut back, 1 base at V and 0 bases at J, with 6 bases in the middle. Germline V gene data show CDR1 as MGHRA and CDR2 as YSYEKL. The CDR3 is 14 amino acids. The CDR3 here is CASSQGGVNTEAFF. The CDR3 region has the DNA TGCGCCAGCAGCCAAGGAGGGGTGAACACTGAAGCTTTCTTT.

Ten or more counts support this clonotype. This chain uses TRBV20-1 with TRBJ2-7, with 7 bases aligning to TRBD2. This CDR3 contains 13 residues. Germline V CDR1 and CDR2: DFQATT, SNEGSKA (reference sequence). V gave up 6 bases and J gave up 2 bases; unmatched junction bases: 7. The CDR3 nucleotides read TGCAGTGCCCCCCCTAGCGGACCCTACGAGCAGTACTTC. Translated, it gives CSAPPSGPYEQYF.

This chain links TRBV12-3 or TRBV12-4 with TRBJ1-5; tentative D call: TRBD1 (6 bases). Trimming pared 6 bases from V and 1 base from J, leaving 16 bases between. This CDR3 has 16 amino acids. CDR3 residues: CASRQSGGQSNQPQHF. In DNA, the CDR3 is TGTGCCAGCAGACAAAGCGGGGGGCAAAGCAATCAGCCCCAGCATTTT.

The chain joins TRBV10-2 to TRBJ2-3; D uncertain. In germline, CDR1 is WSHSY, CDR2 SAAADI. This CDR3 is 12 amino acids long. V lost 3 bases and J 9 bases, leaving 10 bases between the germline ends. CDR3 coding DNA: TGCGCCAGCAGTGATATAGGGCGGACGCAGTATTTT. Amino acids: CASSDIGRTQYF.